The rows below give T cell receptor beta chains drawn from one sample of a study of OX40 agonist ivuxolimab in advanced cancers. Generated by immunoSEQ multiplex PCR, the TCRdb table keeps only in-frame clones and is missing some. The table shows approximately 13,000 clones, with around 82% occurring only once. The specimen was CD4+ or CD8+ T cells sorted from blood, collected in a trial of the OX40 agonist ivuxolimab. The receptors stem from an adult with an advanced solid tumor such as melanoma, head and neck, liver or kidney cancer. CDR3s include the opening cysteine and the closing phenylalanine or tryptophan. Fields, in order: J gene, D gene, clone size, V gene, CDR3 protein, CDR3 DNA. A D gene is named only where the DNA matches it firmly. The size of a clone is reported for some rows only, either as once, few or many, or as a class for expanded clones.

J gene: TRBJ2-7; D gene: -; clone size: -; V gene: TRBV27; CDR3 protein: CASRYTVLDLYEQYF; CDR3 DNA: TGTGCCAGCAGATATACGGTTCTCGACCTCTACGAGCAGTACTTC
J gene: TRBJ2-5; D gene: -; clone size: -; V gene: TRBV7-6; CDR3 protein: CASSFTIEGETQYF; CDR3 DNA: TGTGCCAGCAGCTTTACCATCGAGGGGGAGACCCAGTACTTC
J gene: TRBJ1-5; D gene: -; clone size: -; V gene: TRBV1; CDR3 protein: CTSSLQIRGQPQHF; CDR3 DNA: TGCACCAGCAGCCTTCAGATACGCGGTCAGCCCCAGCATTTT
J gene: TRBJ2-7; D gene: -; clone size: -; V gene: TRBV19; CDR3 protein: CASSGPNLEQYF; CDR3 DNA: TGTGCCAGCTCCGGGCCGAACCTCGAGCAGTACTTC
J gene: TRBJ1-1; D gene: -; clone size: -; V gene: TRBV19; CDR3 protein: CASSIWLLQGTEAFF; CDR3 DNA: TGTGCCAGTAGTATATGGTTACTTCAGGGCACTGAAGCTTTCTTT
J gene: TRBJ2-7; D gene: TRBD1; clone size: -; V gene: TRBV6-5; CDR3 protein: CASSYPDRGHEQYF; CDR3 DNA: TGTGCCAGCAGTTACCCCGACAGGGGGCATGAGCAGTACTTC
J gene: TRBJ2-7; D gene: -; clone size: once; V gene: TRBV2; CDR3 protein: CASSEEGWRDLRYEQYF; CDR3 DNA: TGTGCCAGCAGTGAAGAAGGGTGGCGGGACCTAAGATACGAGCAGTACTTC
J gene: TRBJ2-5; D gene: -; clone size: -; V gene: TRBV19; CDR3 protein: CASSGANSDSWEETQYF; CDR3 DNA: TGTGCCAGTAGCGGGGCAAACTCGGACAGTTGGGAGGAGACCCAGTACTTC
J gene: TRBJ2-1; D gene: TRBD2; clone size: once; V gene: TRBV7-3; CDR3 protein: CASSHQGLLAGGHNEQFF; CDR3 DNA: TGTGCCAGCAGCCATCAAGGACTCCTAGCGGGAGGGCACAATGAGCAGTTCTTC
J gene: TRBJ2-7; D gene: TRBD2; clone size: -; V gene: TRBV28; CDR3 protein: CASRMTSGRAYEQYF; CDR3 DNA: TGTGCCAGCAGAATGACTAGCGGGAGGGCCTACGAGCAGTACTTC
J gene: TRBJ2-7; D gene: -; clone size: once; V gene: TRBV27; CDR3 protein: CASSLFSSPYEQYF; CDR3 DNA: TGTGCCAGCAGTTTATTTAGTTCTCCCTACGAGCAGTACTTC
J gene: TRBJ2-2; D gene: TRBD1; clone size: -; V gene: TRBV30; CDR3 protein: CAWERDSNTGELFF; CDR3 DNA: TGTGCCTGGGAACGGGACAGTAACACCGGGGAGCTGTTTTTT
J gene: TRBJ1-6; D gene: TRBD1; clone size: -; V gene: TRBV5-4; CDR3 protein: CASTLRQGYNSPLHF; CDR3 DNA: TGTGCCAGCACCCTTAGACAGGGGTATAATTCACCCCTCCACTTT
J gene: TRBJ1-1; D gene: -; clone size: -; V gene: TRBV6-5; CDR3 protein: CASSYSTGLDEAFF; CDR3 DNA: TGTGCCAGCAGTTACTCAACGGGACTGGACGAAGCTTTCTTT
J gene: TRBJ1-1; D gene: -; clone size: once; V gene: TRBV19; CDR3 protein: CASSMRWEAFF; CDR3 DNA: TGTGCCAGTAGTATGCGGTGGGAAGCTTTCTTT
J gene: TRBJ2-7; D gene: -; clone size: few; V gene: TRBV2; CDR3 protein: CASSERLWYF; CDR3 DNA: TGTGCCAGCAGTGAAAGGCTTTGGTACTTC
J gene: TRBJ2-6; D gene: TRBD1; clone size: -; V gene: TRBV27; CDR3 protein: CASSDWTGGVLEDAGANVLTF; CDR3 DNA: TGTGCCAGCAGCGATTGGACAGGGGGCGTTCTTGAGGATGCTGGGGCCAACGTCCTGACTTTC
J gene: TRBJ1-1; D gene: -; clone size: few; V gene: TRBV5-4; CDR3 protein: CASAEGVDTEAFF; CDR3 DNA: TGTGCCAGCGCCGAGGGGGTAGACACTGAAGCTTTCTTT
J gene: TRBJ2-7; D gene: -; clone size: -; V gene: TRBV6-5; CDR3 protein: CASSYGSEQYF; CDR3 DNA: TGTGCCAGCAGTTACGGGTCCGAGCAGTACTTC
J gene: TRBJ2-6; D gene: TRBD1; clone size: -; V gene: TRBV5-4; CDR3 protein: CASSQTGTGANVLTF; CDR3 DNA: TGTGCCAGCAGCCAGACAGGGACCGGGGCCAACGTCCTGACTTTC
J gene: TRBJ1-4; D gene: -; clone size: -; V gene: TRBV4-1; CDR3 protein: CASSHATRDKKLFF; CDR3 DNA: TGCGCCAGCAGCCATGCTACGCGTGACAAAAAACTGTTTTTT
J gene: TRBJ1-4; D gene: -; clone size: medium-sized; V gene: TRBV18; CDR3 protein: CASSPGAGLSVVEKLFF; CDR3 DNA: TGTGCCAGCTCACCAGGAGCAGGGTTAAGCGTCGTTGAAAAACTGTTTTTT
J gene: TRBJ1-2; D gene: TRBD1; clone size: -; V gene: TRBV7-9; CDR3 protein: CASSLEGQSYGYTF; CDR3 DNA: TGTGCCAGCAGCTTAGAGGGACAGTCCTATGGCTACACCTTC
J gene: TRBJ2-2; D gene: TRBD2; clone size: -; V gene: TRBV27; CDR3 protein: CASSPGMLGTKHRGAVF; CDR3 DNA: TGTGCCAGCAGTCCCGGGATGCTAGGGACTAAACACCGGGGAGCTGTTTTT
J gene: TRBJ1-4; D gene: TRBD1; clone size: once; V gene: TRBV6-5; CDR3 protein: CASSYSYGTENEKLFF; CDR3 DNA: TGTGCCAGCAGTTACTCATACGGGACAGAAAATGAAAAACTGTTTTTT
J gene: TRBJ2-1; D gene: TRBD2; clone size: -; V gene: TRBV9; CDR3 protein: CASSAGLAGVYEQFF; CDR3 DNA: TGTGCCAGCAGCGCGGGACTAGCGGGAGTATATGAGCAGTTCTTC
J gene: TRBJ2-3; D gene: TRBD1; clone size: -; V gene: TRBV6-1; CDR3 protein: CASSVKGTDRTDTQYF; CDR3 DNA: TGTGCCAGCAGTGTGAAGGGGACAGATCGCACAGATACGCAGTATTTT
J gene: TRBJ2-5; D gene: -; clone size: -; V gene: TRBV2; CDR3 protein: CASARWGAQETQYF; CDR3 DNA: TGTGCCAGCGCTAGATGGGGGGCGCAAGAGACCCAGTACTTC
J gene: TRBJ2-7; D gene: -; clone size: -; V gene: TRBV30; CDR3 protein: CAWSVQDYEQYF; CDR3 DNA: TGTGCCTGGAGTGTACAGGACTACGAGCAGTACTTC
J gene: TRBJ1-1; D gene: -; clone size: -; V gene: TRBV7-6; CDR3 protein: CASSLQRATEAFF; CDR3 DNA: TGTGCCAGCAGCTTACAACGGGCCACTGAAGCTTTCTTT
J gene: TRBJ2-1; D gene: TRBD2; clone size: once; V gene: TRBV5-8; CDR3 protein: CASSLGTSGREVDEQFF; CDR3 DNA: TGTGCCAGCAGCTTGGGGACTAGCGGGAGGGAAGTCGATGAGCAGTTCTTC
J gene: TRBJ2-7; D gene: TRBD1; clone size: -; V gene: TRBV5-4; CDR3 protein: CASSTTGVNYEQYF; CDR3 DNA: TGTGCCAGCAGCACAACAGGGGTCAACTACGAGCAGTACTTC
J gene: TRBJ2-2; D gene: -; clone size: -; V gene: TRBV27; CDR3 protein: CASSLLTGELFF; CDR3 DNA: TGTGCCAGCAGCCTTTTAACCGGGGAGCTGTTTTTT
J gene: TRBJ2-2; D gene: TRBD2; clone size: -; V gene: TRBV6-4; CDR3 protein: CASSLLAGDAGELFF; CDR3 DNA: TGTGCCAGCAGCCTACTAGCGGGAGATGCCGGGGAGCTGTTTTTT
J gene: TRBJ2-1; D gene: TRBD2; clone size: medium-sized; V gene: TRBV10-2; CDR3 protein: CASSESWTSGEQFF; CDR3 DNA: TGCGCCAGCAGTGAGTCGTGGACTAGCGGGGAGCAGTTCTTC
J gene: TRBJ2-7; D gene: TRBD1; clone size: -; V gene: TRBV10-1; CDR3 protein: CASSLPGQAPEKRASYEQYF; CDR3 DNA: TGCGCCAGCAGCCTTCCGGGACAGGCGCCTGAAAAGCGCGCCTCCTACGAGCAGTACTTC
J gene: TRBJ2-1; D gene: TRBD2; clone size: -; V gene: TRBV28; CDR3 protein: CASSLRPGTSGRAWDNEQFF; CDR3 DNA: TGTGCCAGCAGTTTACGACCCGGGACTAGCGGGAGGGCTTGGGACAATGAGCAGTTCTTC
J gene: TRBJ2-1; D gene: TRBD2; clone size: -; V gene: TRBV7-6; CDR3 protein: CASSSGLAGHVSYNEQFF; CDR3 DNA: TGTGCCAGCAGCTCGGGACTAGCGGGCCATGTCTCCTACAATGAGCAGTTCTTC
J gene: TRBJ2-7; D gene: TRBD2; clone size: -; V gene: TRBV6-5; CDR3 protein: CASRTWRAGDEQYF; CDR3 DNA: TGTGCCAGCAGGACATGGCGGGCGGGGGACGAGCAGTACTTC
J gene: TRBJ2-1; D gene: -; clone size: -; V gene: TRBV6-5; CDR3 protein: CASSYGNEQFF; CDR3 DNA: TGTGCCAGCAGTTACGGAAATGAGCAGTTCTTC